This TCR beta chain is from a study of blood T cell repertoires in COVID-19. Study overall: Whether acute or convalescent, the COVID-19 samples came from the United States, Italy and Spain. Nucleic acid was either cDNA or gDNA, and it came from T cells, B-cell-depleted T cells, or PBMCs.

Profiled with immunoSEQ multiplex PCR; TCRdb holds only in-frame clones, not every one. The sample has over 200,000 clones; approximately 89% are singletons. The J segment lost 7 bases and the V segment lost 5 bases, leaving 12 bases of the junction unmatched. The CDR3 covers 16 residues. Germline V gives CDR1 PRHDT, CDR2 FYEKMQ (reference sequence). This study enrolled people aged about 18 to 100 from approximately 24 US geographic areas. This clone was seen just once. This clonotype was sampled from a woman aged 25-40 years with acute COVID-19. Sequenced material: PBMCs or T cells enriched from blood (not recorded which). The V gene is TRBV13, the J gene TRBJ2-1, with TRBD2 matching over 9 bases. The CDR3 DNA sequence: TGTGCCAGCAGCCGAGCCTCTAGCGGGGCGGGGAATGAGCAGTTCTTC. Protein sequence: CASSRASSGAGNEQFF.